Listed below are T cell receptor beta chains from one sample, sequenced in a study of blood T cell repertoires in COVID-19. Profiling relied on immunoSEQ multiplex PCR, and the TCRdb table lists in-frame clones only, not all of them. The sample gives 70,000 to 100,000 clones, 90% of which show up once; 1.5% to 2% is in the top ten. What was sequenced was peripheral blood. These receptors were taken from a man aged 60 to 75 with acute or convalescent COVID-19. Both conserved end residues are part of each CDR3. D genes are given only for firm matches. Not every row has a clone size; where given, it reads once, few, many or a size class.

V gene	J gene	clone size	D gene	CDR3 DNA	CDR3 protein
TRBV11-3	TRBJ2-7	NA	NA	TGTGCCAGCAGATCCGCGACAGGCACGAACTACGAGCAGTACTTC	CASRSATGTNYEQYF
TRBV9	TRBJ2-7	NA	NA	TGTGCCAGCAGCGTAGTCCCCGACAGTTACGAGCAGTACTTC	CASSVVPDSYEQYF
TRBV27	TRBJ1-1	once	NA	TGTGCCAGCATCCGCCAGGGGACCTCGAACACTGAAGCTTTCTTT	CASIRQGTSNTEAFF
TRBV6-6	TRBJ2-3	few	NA	TGTGCCAGCAGTTACTCATCGGGAGATATAGTGATGTATTTT	CASSYSSGDIVMYF
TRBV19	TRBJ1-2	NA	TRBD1	TGTGCCAGTAAGAGGGACAGTTCGACTAACTATGGCTACACCTTC	CASKRDSSTNYGYTF
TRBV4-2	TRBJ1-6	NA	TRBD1	TGTGCCAGCAGCCAAGATGTGAACAGGGGGGTCAATTATAATTCACCCCTCCACTTT	CASSQDVNRGVNYNSPLHF
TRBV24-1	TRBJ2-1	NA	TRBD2	TGTGCCACCAGTGATACTAGCGGGAAGAGCTCCTACAATGAGCAGTTCTTC	CATSDTSGKSSYNEQFF
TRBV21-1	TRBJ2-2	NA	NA	TGTGCCAGCAGCTCCTGGGACAGGGGCGACGGGGAGCTGTTTTTT	CASSSWDRGDGELFF
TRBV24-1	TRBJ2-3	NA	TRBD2	TGTGCCACCAGTGACCGATATCTCACTAGCGGGGCTAGCACAGATACGCAGTATTTT	CATSDRYLTSGASTDTQYF
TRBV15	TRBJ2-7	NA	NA	TGTGCCACCAGCAGAGGTCGGGTGGAGGGTAACGAGCAGTACTTC	CATSRGRVEGNEQYF
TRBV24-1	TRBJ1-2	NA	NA	TGTGCCACCAGTGACTCTCCCGACCGGAGGAACTATGGCTACACCTTC	CATSDSPDRRNYGYTF
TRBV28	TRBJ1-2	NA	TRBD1	TGTGCCAGCAGTTTGATCGACAGGGTCGCAAATGGCTACACCTTC	CASSLIDRVANGYTF
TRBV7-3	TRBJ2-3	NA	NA	TGTGCCAGCAGCTTAATGGGGGGAGTCCGTACGCAGTATTTT	CASSLMGGVRTQYF
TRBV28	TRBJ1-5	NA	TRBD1	TGTGCCAGCAGTTCCCAGGACAGGGGGGGGGATCAGCCCCAGCATTTT	CASSSQDRGGDQPQHF
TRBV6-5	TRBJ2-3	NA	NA	TGTGCCAGCAGGGAGGACAGTCTGGGCACAGATACGCAGTATTTT	CASREDSLGTDTQYF
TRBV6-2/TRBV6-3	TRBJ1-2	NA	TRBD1	TGTGCCAGCAGTTACTGGACAGGGAGCAGGAACTATGGCTACACCTTC	CASSYWTGSRNYGYTF
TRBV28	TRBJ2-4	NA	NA	TGTGCCAGTGGTGCGGTAGGGGGAGGGGTTGACATTCAGTACTTC	CASGAVGGGVDIQYF
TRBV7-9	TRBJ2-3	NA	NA	TGTGCCAGCAGCCTCCCCCCTACGCAGTATTTT	CASSLPPTQYF
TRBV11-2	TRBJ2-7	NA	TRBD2	TGTGCCAGCAGCCCAGCGGGAGGTTCCTACGAGCAGTACTTC	CASSPAGGSYEQYF
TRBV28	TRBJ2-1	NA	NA	TGTGCCAGCAGTCCGTCCAGGGGGGTCTACAATGAGCAGTTCTTC	CASSPSRGVYNEQFF